This section outlines one TCR beta chain sequence together with its context. TCRdb's copy holds only in-frame clones and misses some; the assay was immunoSEQ multiplex PCR. In the table there are 52,000 or so clones, roughly 94% of which are singletons. Germline CDR1 and CDR2: MNHEY and SVGEGT. This CDR3 spans 15 amino acids. V was clipped by 0 bases and J by 8 bases, with 16 bases between them. These data belong to a study of control samples from healthy donors and cancer patients. Sequences were obtained from blood. V and J are TRBV6-2 or TRBV6-3 and TRBJ1-1; D may be TRBD1 (6 bases). This sequence was found in a young man in good health. CDR3 in DNA: TGTGCCAGCAGTTACTCGAAGGTTGGGGGGACAGAAGCTTTCTTT. Its protein product is CASSYSKVGGTEAFF.